This passage covers 9 T cell receptor beta chains from one sample sequenced in a study of control samples from healthy donors and cancer patients. TCRdb keeps only in-frame clones here, not all; method: immunoSEQ multiplex PCR. Of about 100,000 clones in the sample, roughly 87% were seen once. Sequencing used blood. The receptor set was obtained from a woman between 50 and 59 years old in good health.

The chain combines TRBV7-3 with TRBJ1-6; D uncertain. V shed 1 base and J shed 8 bases, with 9 bases lying between them. CDR3 length equals 14 residues. Germline V gene lookup returns CDR1 SGHTA and CDR2 FQGTGA. The CDR3 region has the DNA TGTGCCAGCAGCTTAATGGTGGCTCATTCACCCCTCCACTTT. Protein sequence: CASSLMVAHSPLHF. The full variable domain, completed using reference TRBV7-3 and TRBJ1-6, is GAGVSQTPSNKVTEKGKYVELRCDPISGHTALYWYRQSLGQGPEFLIYFQGTGAADDSGLPNDRFFAVRPEGSVSTLKIQRTERGDSAVYLCASSLMVAHSPLHFGNGTRLTVT.

This clone was picked up many times. The DNA for the CDR3 is TGTGCCAGCAGCCCGGCGGGCACTGAAGCTTTCTTT. Its translation: CASSPAGTEAFF. The V call is TRBV12-3 or TRBV12-4, the J call TRBJ1-1; unclear D gene. Trimming pared 6 bases from V and 4 bases from J, leaving 9 bases between. CDR3 length equals 12 residues.

V usage is TRBV3-1 (or the pseudogene TRBV3-2) and J usage is TRBJ2-1, with a tentative D call TRBD2 (5 bases). There are 13 residues in the CDR3. Germline V gene lookup returns CDR1 LGHDT and CDR2 YNNKEL (reference sequence). Trimming removed 8 bases at V and 7 bases at J, with 15 bases between. The CDR3 nucleotides are TGTGCCAGCTCAAGTGGACTGTGGAATGAGCAGTTCTTC. Translating it yields CASSSGLWNEQFF.

This clone was seen a single time. The gene calls are TRBV30 and TRBJ1-2; TRBD1 is a possible D gene (5 bases). The germline V and J ends were trimmed by 3 bases and 1 base, with 12 bases remaining between them. Germline V gene data show CDR1 as GTSNPN and CDR2 as SVGIG (reference sequence). The CDR3 loop spans 14 amino acids. The CDR3 protein is CAWSGGNDNYGYTF. The CDR3 nucleotides read TGTGCCTGGAGCGGGGGGAATGATAACTATGGCTACACCTTC.

This rearrangement joins TRBV5-6 to TRBJ1-5, with D possibly TRBD1 on 6 matching bases. CDR1 and CDR2 (germline): SGHDT, YYEEEE. V was trimmed by 5 bases and J by 4 bases, leaving 10 bases between them. The CDR3 runs 13 residues. The DNA for the CDR3 is TGTGCCAGCAGTCGGGACACAAATCAGCCCCAGCATTTT. It is translated as CASSRDTNQPQHF.

The rearrangement links TRBV27 to TRBJ1-2; no firm D call. V was pared by 5 bases and J by 7 bases, with 11 bases between. CDR3 length equals 12 residues. Germline loops: CDR1 MNHEY, CDR2 SMNVEV (reference sequence). Here the CDR3 reads CASSTAGGGYTF. DNA of the CDR3: TGTGCCAGCAGTACAGCGGGAGGTGGCTACACCTTC.

This clone was recorded only once. This chain connects TRBV19 to TRBJ1-1, with 7 bases aligning to TRBD1. V shed 3 bases and J 3 bases; nucleotides not matched to a gene: 10. CDR3 length: 16 residues. In germline, CDR1 is LNHDA, CDR2 SQIVND (reference sequence). CDR3: CASSMGQGERDTEAFF. The CDR3 bases are TGTGCCAGTAGTATGGGGCAGGGGGAGAGGGACACTGAAGCTTTCTTT. Full variable domain (missing parts from reference TRBV19 and TRBJ1-1): DGGITQSPKYLFRKEGQNVTLSCEQNLNHDAMYWYRQDPGQGLRLIYYSQIVNDFQKGDIAEGYSVSREKKESFPLTVTSAQKNPTAFYLCASSMGQGERDTEAFFGQGTRLTVV.

The genes are TRBV5-6 and TRBJ1-3; D remains ambiguous. CDR1 SGHDT and CDR2 YYEEEE come from the germline V gene. The V end was cut by 3 bases, the J end by 0 bases, with 10 bases between. The CDR3 has 15 amino acids. This CDR3 reads CASSSEAPSGNTIYF. CDR3 nucleotides: TGTGCCAGCAGCTCGGAGGCTCCCTCTGGAAACACCATATATTTT.

The chain links TRBV7-8 to TRBJ1-4, with 8 bases identical to TRBD1. The junction had 3 bases not matched to a gene; V was cut back by 5 bases and J by 1 base. Germline-derived CDR1 and CDR2 are SGHVS and FQNEAQ. CDR3 length: 15 residues. The CDR3 here is CASSARGRTNEKLFF. The CDR3 DNA follows: TGTGCCAGCAGCGCCAGGGGGCGAACTAATGAAAAACTGTTTTTT.